The 5 T cell receptor beta chains below were found in one sample sequenced in a study of blood T cells in healthy people across ages. The second PCR ran roughly 6 to 12 cycles with a sample-barcoded 5' primer and J-beta primers. TCRdb fed the 5' RACE reads into MiXCR, producing one record per CDR3 protein. The table has just over 1 million distinct CDR3 sequences, 40% to 55% seen once; the top ten hold 18%. The specimen was blood. Receptor source: a woman in her fifties or sixties in good health.

The V and J genes are TRBV27 and TRBJ1-2; TRBD1 might be the D (6 bases). V was cut by 8 bases and J by 4 bases, with 17 bases left in between. This CDR3 contains 14 residues. The germline CDR1 and CDR2 sequences are MNHEY and SMNVEV (reference sequence). The DNA for the CDR3 is TGTGCCAGCCGTGCCCTTGGACAGAGCTATGGCTACACCTTC. Translated, it gives CASRALGQSYGYTF.

The table lists this clonotype with a few counts. V usage is TRBV5-1 and J usage is TRBJ2-7; TRBD1 agrees at 7 bases. The V and J ends lost 0 bases and 4 bases, in that order; junction bases with no gene match: 10. Per the germline V gene, CDR1 is SGHRS and CDR2 is YFSETQ. The CDR3 totals 16 residues. DNA for the CDR3: TGCGCCAGCAGCTTGGAGCATACGGACAGGCGATACGAGCAGTACTTC. Encoded protein: CASSLEHTDRRYEQYF.

As DNA, the CDR3 is TGTGCCAGCAGTGGGACTACCACAGATACGCAGTATTTT. Its protein is CASSGTTTDTQYF. V usage is TRBV6-1 and J usage is TRBJ2-3; D might be TRBD2 (6 bases). Per germline, CDR1 MNHNS and CDR2 SASEGT. V gave up 4 bases and J gave up 2 bases, with 7 bases separating them. The CDR3 loop spans 13 amino acids.

This chain links TRBV7-6 with TRBJ2-1, with 8 bases lining up with TRBD1. The CDR3 is made up of 15 amino acids. V dropped 5 bases and J dropped 3; count of bases not matched to a gene: 6. Germline assignment: CDR1 SGHVS and CDR2 FNYEAQ. The DNA for the CDR3 is TGTGCCAGCAGCCAGACAGGGGAGGACTACAATGAGCAGTTCTTC. Its translation is CASSQTGEDYNEQFF.

V usage is TRBV20-1 and J usage is TRBJ2-1; perhaps TRBD1 as D (5 bases). Germline V CDR1 and CDR2: DFQATT, SNEGSKA (reference sequence). The germline V and J ends were trimmed by 2 bases and 0 bases, with 11 bases remaining between them. This CDR3 has 15 amino acids. The CDR3 reads CSARPDTSSYNEQFF. The CDR3 DNA is TGCAGTGCTAGACCGGACACGAGCTCCTACAATGAGCAGTTCTTC.